This T cell receptor (delta chain) was retrieved from a study of Vδ1+ human thymocytes. Points from the study as a whole: Unlike peripheral blood Vdelta1+ controls, thymic delta-chain sequences included about 20% Vdelta2 and few Vdelta3. Highly polyclonal TRG and TRD repertoires with Gaussian CDR3 length distributions appeared in thymus.

Germline V gene data show CDR1 as TSWWSYY and CDR2 as QGS. The CDR3 totals 20 residues. V was cut by 0 bases and J by 5 bases, with 28 bases left in between. A few counts support this clone. Its antigen is not identified. The template was reverse-transcribed extracted RNA. Multiplex PCR used pooled V-gene forward primers and a constant-region reverse primer to amplify CDR3s. TCRdb reanalysed the multiplex PCR reads via CATT. The sample holds about 25,000 delta-chain clones, roughly 6.7% seen once. The sequence derives from a girl under three years old who had congenital heart surgery. Sequenced material: Vdelta1+ gamma-delta thymocytes from the thymus. Subset defined: FACS-sorted CD3+ TCRalphabeta- TCRVdelta1+ TCRVdelta2- thymocytes. The V gene is TRDV1, the J gene TRDJ1, with D unresolved. CDR3 in amino acids: CALGELYPSPYPLPKDKLIF. CDR3 bases: TGTGCTCTTGGGGAACTATATCCCTCCCCCTATCCGCTACCTAAGGATAAACTCATCTTT.